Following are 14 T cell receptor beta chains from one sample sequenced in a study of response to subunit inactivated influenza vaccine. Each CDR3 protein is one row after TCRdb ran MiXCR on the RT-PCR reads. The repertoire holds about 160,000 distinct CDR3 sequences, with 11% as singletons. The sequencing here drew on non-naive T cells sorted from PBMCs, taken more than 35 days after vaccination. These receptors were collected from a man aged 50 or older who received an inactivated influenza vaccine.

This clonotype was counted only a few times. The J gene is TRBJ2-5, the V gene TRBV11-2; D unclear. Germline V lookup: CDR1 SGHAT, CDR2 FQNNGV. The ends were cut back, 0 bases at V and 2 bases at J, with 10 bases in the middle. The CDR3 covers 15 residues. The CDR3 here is CASSLDPQTQETQYF. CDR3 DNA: TGTGCCAGCAGCTTAGATCCTCAGACACAAGAGACCCAGTACTTC.

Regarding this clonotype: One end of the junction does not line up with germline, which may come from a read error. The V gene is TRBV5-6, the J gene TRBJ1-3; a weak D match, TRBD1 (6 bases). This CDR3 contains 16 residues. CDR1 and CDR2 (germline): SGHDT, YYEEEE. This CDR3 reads CASSLSRTALWNNIYF. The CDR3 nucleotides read TGTGCCAGCAGCTTGAGTAGGACAGCACTGTGGAACAACATATATTTT.

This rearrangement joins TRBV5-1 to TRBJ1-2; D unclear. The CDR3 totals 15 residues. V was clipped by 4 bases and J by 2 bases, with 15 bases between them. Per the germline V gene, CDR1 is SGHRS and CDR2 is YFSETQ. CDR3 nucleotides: TGCGCCAGCAGCATATACACGGGGAAAAACTATGGCTACACCTTC. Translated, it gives CASSIYTGKNYGYTF.

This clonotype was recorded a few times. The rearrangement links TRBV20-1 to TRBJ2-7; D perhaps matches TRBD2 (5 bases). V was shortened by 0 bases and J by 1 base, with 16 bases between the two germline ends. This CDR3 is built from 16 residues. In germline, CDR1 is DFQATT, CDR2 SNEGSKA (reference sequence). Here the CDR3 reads CSARDLRLASSYEQYF. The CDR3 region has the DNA TGCAGTGCTAGAGACCTTCGCCTAGCCTCGTCCTACGAGCAGTACTTC.

This CDR3 is CASSLKLAAGGPDTQYF. The CDR3 DNA reads TGTGCCAGCAGCTTAAAGCTCGCAGCGGGAGGGCCGGATACGCAGTATTTT. The chain employs TRBV11-2 and TRBJ2-3, with 10 nucleotides matching TRBD2. Trimming removed 2 bases from V and 6 bases from J; junction bases left unmatched: 11. The CDR3 runs to 17 residues. Germline CDR1 SGHAT, CDR2 FQNNGV.

As DNA, the CDR3 is TGTGCCAGCAGTGACGACATGAGCTCCTACAATGAGCAGTTCTTC. Its translation: CASSDDMSSYNEQFF. The V call is TRBV28, the J call TRBJ2-1; no clear D gene. CDR3 size: 15 residues. V lost 5 bases and J lost 0, with 11 bases in between. Germline CDR1 and CDR2: MDHEN and SYDVKM.

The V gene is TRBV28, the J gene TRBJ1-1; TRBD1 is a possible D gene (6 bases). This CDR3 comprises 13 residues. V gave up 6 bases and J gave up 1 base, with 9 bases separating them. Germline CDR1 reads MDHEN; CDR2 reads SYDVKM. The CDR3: CASRPGQNTEAFF. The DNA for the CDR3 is TGTGCCAGCAGGCCGGGACAGAACACTGAAGCTTTCTTT.

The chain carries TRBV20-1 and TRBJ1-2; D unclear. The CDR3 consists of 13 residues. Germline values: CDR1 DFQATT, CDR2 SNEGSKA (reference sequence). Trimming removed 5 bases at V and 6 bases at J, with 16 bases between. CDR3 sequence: CSAQALKGHGYTF. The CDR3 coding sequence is TGCAGTGCTCAAGCGCTTAAGGGTCATGGCTACACCTTC.

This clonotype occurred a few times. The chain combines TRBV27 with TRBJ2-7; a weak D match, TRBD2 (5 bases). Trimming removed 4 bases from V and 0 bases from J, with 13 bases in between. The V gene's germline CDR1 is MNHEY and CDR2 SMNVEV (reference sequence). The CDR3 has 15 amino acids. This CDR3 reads CASSSPGRSSYEQYF. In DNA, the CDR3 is TGTGCCAGCAGTTCCCCGGGAAGAAGCTCCTACGAGCAGTACTTC.

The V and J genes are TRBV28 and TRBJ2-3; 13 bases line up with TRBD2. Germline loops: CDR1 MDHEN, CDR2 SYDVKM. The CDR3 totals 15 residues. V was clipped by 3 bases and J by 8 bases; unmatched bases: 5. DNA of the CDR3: TGTGCCAGCAGTTTTGGACTAGCGGGAGATCCTACGCAGTATTTT. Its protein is CASSFGLAGDPTQYF. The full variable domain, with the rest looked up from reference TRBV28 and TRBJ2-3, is DVKVTQSSRYLVKRTGEKVFLECVQDMDHENMFWYRQDPGLGLRLIYFSYDVKMKEKGDIPEGYSVSREKKERFSLILESASTNQTSMYLCASSFGLAGDPTQYFGPGTRLTVL.

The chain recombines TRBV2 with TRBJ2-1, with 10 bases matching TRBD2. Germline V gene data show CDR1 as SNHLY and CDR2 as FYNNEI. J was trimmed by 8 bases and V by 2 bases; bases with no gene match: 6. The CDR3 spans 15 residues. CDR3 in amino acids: CASSENSGRTDEQFF. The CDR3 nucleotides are TGTGCCAGCAGTGAAAATAGCGGGAGGACCGATGAGCAGTTCTTC.

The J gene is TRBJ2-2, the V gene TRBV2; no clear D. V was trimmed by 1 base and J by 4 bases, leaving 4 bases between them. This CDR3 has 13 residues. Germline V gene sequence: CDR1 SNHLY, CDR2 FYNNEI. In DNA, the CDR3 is TGTGCCAGCAGTGAAGGGGGCACCGGGGAGCTGTTTTTT. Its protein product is CASSEGGTGELFF.

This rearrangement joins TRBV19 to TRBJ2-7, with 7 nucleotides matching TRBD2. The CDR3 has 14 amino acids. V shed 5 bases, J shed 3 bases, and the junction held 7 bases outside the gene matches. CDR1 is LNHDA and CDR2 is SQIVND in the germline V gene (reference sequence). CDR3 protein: CASSVGLSHYEQYF. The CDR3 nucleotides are TGTGCCAGTAGTGTGGGACTATCCCACTACGAGCAGTACTTC.

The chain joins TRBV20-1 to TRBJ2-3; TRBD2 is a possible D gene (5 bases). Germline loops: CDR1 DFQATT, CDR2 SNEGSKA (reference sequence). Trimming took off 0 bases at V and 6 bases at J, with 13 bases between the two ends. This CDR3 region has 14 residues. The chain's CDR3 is CSARDFLATDTQYF. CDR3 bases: TGCAGTGCTAGAGATTTCCTAGCTACCGATACGCAGTATTTT.